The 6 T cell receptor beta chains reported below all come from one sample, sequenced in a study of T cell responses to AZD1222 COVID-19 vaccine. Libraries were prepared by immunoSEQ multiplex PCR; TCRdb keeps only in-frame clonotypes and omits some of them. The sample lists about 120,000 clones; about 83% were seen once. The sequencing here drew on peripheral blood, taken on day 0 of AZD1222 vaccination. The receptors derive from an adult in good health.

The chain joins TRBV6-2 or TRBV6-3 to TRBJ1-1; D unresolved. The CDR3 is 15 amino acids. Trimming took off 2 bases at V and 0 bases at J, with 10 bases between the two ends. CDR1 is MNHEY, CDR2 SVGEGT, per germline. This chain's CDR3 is CASSYSAAMNTEAFF. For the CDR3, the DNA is TGTGCCAGCAGTTACAGCGCGGCCATGAACACTGAAGCTTTCTTT.

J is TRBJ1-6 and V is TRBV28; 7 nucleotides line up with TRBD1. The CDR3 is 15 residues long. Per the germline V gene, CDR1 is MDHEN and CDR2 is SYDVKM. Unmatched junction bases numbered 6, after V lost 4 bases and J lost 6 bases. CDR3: CASSSTGSGNSPLHF. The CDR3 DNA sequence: TGTGCCAGCAGTTCGACAGGGTCTGGTAATTCACCCCTCCACTTT.

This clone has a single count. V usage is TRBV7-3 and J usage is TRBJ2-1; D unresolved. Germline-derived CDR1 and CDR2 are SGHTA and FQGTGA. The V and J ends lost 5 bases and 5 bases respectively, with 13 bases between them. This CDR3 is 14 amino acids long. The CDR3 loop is CASSPATVNNEQFF. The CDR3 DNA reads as TGTGCCAGCAGCCCGGCGACTGTCAACAATGAGCAGTTCTTC.

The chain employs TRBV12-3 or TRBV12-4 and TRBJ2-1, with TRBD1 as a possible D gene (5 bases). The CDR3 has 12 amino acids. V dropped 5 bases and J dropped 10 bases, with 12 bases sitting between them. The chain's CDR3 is CASSRSKGEQFF. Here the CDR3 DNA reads TGTGCCAGCAGTCGCTCAAAGGGGGAGCAGTTCTTC.

CDR3 nucleotide sequence: TGTGCCAGCAGTGAAATCGAGAACACCGGGGAGCTGTTTTTT. It codes for CASSEIENTGELFF. The V and J genes are TRBV6-1 and TRBJ2-2; no clear D gene. V lost 2 bases and J lost 1, with 5 bases in between. The CDR3 loop spans 14 amino acids. Germline V gives CDR1 MNHNS, CDR2 SASEGT.

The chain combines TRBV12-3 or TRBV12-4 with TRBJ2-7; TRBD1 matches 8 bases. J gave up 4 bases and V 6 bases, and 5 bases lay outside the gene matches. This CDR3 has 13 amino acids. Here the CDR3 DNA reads TGTGCCAGCAGCACCGGGACAGGATACGAGCAGTACTTC. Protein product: CASSTGTGYEQYF.